Presented here are 24 T cell receptor beta chains from one specimen sequenced in a study of cytomegalovirus exposure and HLA in healthy donors (dated by TCRdb to 2017 to 2019). The library relied on the immunoSEQ multiplex PCR assay. For the multiplex PCR, a mixture combining 60 forward primers for TCR Vbeta segments and 13 reverse primers for TCR Jbeta segments was used. TCRdb obtained this table from immuneACCESS and retained in-frame rearrangements with V and J assigned. These tables miss some clones; where compared with another copy, unresolved V genes account for less than half of the shortfall, and the remainder is unexplained. The sample table holds 150,000 to 200,000 clones, of which around 81% were seen once. Roughly 1.5% of the sample belongs to the ten largest clones. The sequenced sample was PBMCs. Receptors originate from a man aged 35-49 years in good health and CMV-seronegative.

The V call is TRBV6-6, the J call TRBJ2-1, with 9 bases lining up with TRBD2. V lost 7 bases and J lost 4; bases outside the gene matches: 11. CDR1 and CDR2 from the germline V gene are MNHNY and SVGAGI (reference sequence). The CDR3 spans 16 residues. This CDR3 reads CASKSLRTSVYNEQFF. As DNA, the CDR3 is TGTGCCAGCAAAAGTTTGCGGACTAGCGTTTACAATGAGCAGTTCTTC.

Only a few counts were recorded for this clone. The V and J genes are TRBV10-1 and TRBJ2-1; unclear D gene. Germline loops: CDR1 WNHNN, CDR2 SYGVQD (reference sequence). V gave up 2 bases and J gave up 4 bases, with 3 bases separating them. CDR3 length equals 12 residues. The CDR3 reads CASSELYNEQFF. The CDR3 nucleotides read TGCGCCAGCAGTGAGCTGTACAATGAGCAGTTCTTC.

This rearrangement joins TRBV9 to TRBJ1-1; D is possibly TRBD1 (6 bases). CDR3 size: 17 residues. From germline, CDR1 is SGDLS and CDR2 YYNGEE. V shed 2 bases and J shed 3 bases, with 20 bases lying between them. CDR3 nucleotides: TGTGCCAGCAGCGTTCTCGACAGGTCCAGAAAGGACACTGAAGCTTTCTTT. Its protein product is CASSVLDRSRKDTEAFF.

This clone was recorded once. The CDR3 region is CASSLSAGGRYGNTIYF. The CDR3 DNA sequence: TGTGCCAGCAGTTTATCCGCCGGGGGGCGGTATGGAAACACCATATATTTT. The chain couples TRBV28 to TRBJ1-3; D may be TRBD1 (6 bases). V was clipped by 1 base and J by 3 bases, with 16 bases between them. The CDR3 consists of 17 residues. Germline V gene lookup returns CDR1 MDHEN and CDR2 SYDVKM.

V gene TRBV28 combines with J gene TRBJ2-4; no clear D. With 8 bases removed from V and 1 base from J, the gap between germline ends came to 9 bases. Germline assignment: CDR1 MDHEN and CDR2 SYDVKM. CDR3 length: 13 residues. This CDR3 is CASLLRAKNIQYF. As DNA, the CDR3 is TGTGCCAGCTTGCTACGGGCCAAAAACATTCAGTACTTC.

The chain recombines TRBV18 with TRBJ2-3; 12 nucleotides align to TRBD2. Germline CDR1 reads KGHSH; CDR2 reads LQKENI. The CDR3 has 19 amino acids. Germline trimming cut 3 bases from V and 5 bases from J; bases unmatched to any gene: 15. The chain's CDR3 is CASSPQLAGGPVKRDTQYF. As DNA, the CDR3 is TGTGCCAGCTCACCCCAGCTAGCGGGAGGGCCTGTTAAGAGAGATACGCAGTATTTT.

The rearrangement joins TRBV28 to TRBJ2-7; the D gene is possibly TRBD1 (6 bases). Trimming shortened V by 6 bases and J by 2 bases, and 14 bases separated the two germline ends. The CDR3 has 14 residues. Germline loops: CDR1 MDHEN, CDR2 SYDVKM. DNA for the CDR3: TGTGCCAGCAGGGAAACAGGGCCTACCTACGAGCAGTACTTC. Translated: CASRETGPTYEQYF.

The genes are TRBV5-1 and TRBJ2-5; perhaps TRBD1 as D (6 bases). The CDR3 is made up of 17 amino acids. Germline loops: CDR1 SGHRS, CDR2 YFSETQ. V lost 5 bases and J lost 0, with 20 bases in between. The CDR3 DNA follows: TGCGCCAGCAGTCACCCAGGGGCAGGGCCCGACCAAGAGACCCAGTACTTC. Its protein is CASSHPGAGPDQETQYF.

This sequence joins TRBV5-1 and TRBJ2-2, with TRBD1 as a possible D gene (5 bases). CDR3 length: 12 residues. CDR1 SGHRS and CDR2 YFSETQ come from the germline V gene. Trimming shortened V by 4 bases and J by 4 bases, and 5 bases separated the two germline ends. The CDR3 DNA is TGCGCCAGCAGCACAGGCACCGGGGAGCTGTTTTTT. Encoded protein: CASSTGTGELFF.

The CDR3 DNA follows: TGTGCCAGCAGAGGGGGAAACTCCTACGAGCAGTACTTC. Protein product: CASRGGNSYEQYF. This chain joins TRBV27 and TRBJ2-7; a weak D match, TRBD1 (6 bases). V was trimmed by 6 bases and J by 0 bases, leaving 9 bases between them. CDR1 is MNHEY and CDR2 is SMNVEV in the germline V gene (reference sequence). This CDR3 region has 13 residues.

The V call is TRBV14, the J call TRBJ1-1; 7 bases align to TRBD1. The CDR3 runs to 16 residues. Looked up from germline, CDR1 is SGHDN and CDR2 is FVKESK. Losses at the gene ends were 0 bases for V and 6 bases for J; bases not matched to a gene: 10. The CDR3 here is CASSQDKGAGWPEAFF. The CDR3, as DNA: TGTGCCAGCAGCCAAGATAAGGGGGCGGGCTGGCCTGAAGCTTTCTTT.

This sequence joins TRBV7-3 and TRBJ2-7, with 9 bases that match TRBD2. CDR3 length equals 15 residues. J was trimmed by 0 bases and V by 3 bases; bases with no gene match: 3. Per germline, CDR1 SGHTA and CDR2 FQGTGA. The chain's CDR3 is CASSLTSGNSYEQYF. The CDR3 nucleotides are TGTGCCAGCAGCTTGACTAGCGGAAACTCCTACGAGCAGTACTTC.

The chain is built from TRBV2 and TRBJ1-3; D might be TRBD1 (6 bases). V lost 11 bases to trimming and J lost 0 bases, with 11 bases between them. CDR1 and CDR2 from the germline V gene are SNHLY and FYNNEI. The CDR3 totals 13 residues. Here the CDR3 reads CAGNRASGNTIYF. Written as DNA, the CDR3 is TGTGCCGGTAACAGGGCCTCTGGAAACACCATATATTTT.

This rearrangement joins TRBV14 to TRBJ2-1; TRBD2 aligns across 8 bases. V lost 0 bases to trimming and J lost 5 bases; unmatched junction nucleotides: 3. The CDR3 is 15 residues long. Germline V gene sequence: CDR1 SGHDN, CDR2 FVKESK. The CDR3 DNA sequence: TGTGCCAGCAGCCAAGATCTAGCGGGTAACAATGAGCAGTTCTTC. Residues: CASSQDLAGNNEQFF.

The chain has TRBV5-1 and TRBJ2-5; D might be TRBD1 (5 bases). This CDR3 contains 13 residues. Between the trimmed V and J ends, which lost 6 bases and 9 bases, there was a span of 18 bases. Germline CDR1 SGHRS, CDR2 YFSETQ. CDR3 DNA: TGCGCCAGCACCCCGGACACCCCCGGGTCCCAGTACTTC. Translating it yields CASTPDTPGSQYF.

There are a few counts of this clone. The chain carries TRBV7-9 and TRBJ2-1, with D perhaps matching TRBD2 (7 bases). The CDR3 length is 14 residues. Trimming removed 1 base from V and 6 bases from J, with 10 bases in between. The germline gives CDR1 SEHNR, CDR2 FQNEAQ (reference sequence). CDR3 sequence (DNA): TGTGCCAGCAGCTTAGAGGGAGGGGGCAATGAGCAGTTCTTC. It codes for CASSLEGGGNEQFF.

This rearrangement joins TRBV5-1 to TRBJ2-4; D is possibly TRBD1 (5 bases). Trimming shortened V by 3 bases and J by 1 base, and 17 bases separated the two germline ends. The V gene's germline CDR1 is SGHRS and CDR2 YFSETQ. This CDR3 spans 17 amino acids. In DNA, the CDR3 is TGCGCCAGCAGCTCGCCCTCGCAGGGATTCGCCAAAAACATTCAGTACTTC. Amino acids: CASSSPSQGFAKNIQYF. Full variable domain (outside the CDR3, taken from reference TRBV5-1 and TRBJ2-4): KAGVTQTPRYLIKTRGQQVTLSCSPISGHRSVSWYQQTPGQGLQFLFEYFSETQRNKGNFPGRFSGRQFSNSRSEMNVSTLELGDSALYLCASSSPSQGFAKNIQYFGAGTRLSVL.

This chain joins TRBV11-2 and TRBJ2-1, with 8 nucleotides matching TRBD2. The V segment lost 1 base and the J segment 10 bases; nucleotides outside the gene matches: 9. This CDR3 contains 15 residues. The germline V gene has CDR1 SGHAT and CDR2 FQNNGV. The CDR3 loop is CASSLGSGRASEQFF. CDR3 nucleotide sequence: TGTGCCAGCAGCTTAGGTTCCGGGAGGGCCTCGGAGCAGTTCTTC.

This sequence joins TRBV9 and TRBJ2-6; D is ambiguous. Germline CDR1 is SGDLS and CDR2 is YYNGEE. This CDR3 is built from 14 residues. The ends were cut back, 7 bases at V and 6 bases at J, with 14 bases in the middle. CDR3 sequence reads: CASLAEDEANVLTF. The CDR3, as DNA: TGTGCCAGCCTGGCCGAGGATGAGGCCAACGTCCTGACTTTC.

This clone was detected only a few times. This chain connects TRBV4-2 to TRBJ2-7; 11 bases map to TRBD2. Germline values: CDR1 LGHNA, CDR2 YNFKEQ. The V gene end was trimmed by 4 bases and the J gene end by 4 bases; junction bases not matched to a gene: 6. CDR3 length equals 15 residues. CDR3 coding DNA: TGTGCCAGCAGCCTCGCCGGGACTAGCGGATACGAGCAGTACTTC. This encodes CASSLAGTSGYEQYF.

V gene TRBV25-1 combines with J gene TRBJ1-1; 11 nucleotides align to TRBD1. The trim removed 2 bases at V and 7 bases at J, leaving 9 bases unmatched. Germline V lookup: CDR1 MGHDK, CDR2 SYGVNS. CDR3 length equals 16 residues. CDR3 loop: CASSEPGQGARGEAFF. CDR3 in DNA: TGTGCCAGCAGTGAACCCGGACAGGGGGCTCGGGGTGAAGCTTTCTTT. The whole variable domain, remainder taken from reference TRBV25-1 and TRBJ1-1, is EADIYQTPRYLVIGTGKKITLECSQTMGHDKMYWYQQDPGMELHLIHYSYGVNSTEKGDLSSESTVSRIRTEHFPLTLESARPSHTSQYLCASSEPGQGARGEAFFGQGTRLTVV.

The V call is TRBV6-1, the J call TRBJ1-2; 7 nucleotides align to TRBD1. CDR1 and CDR2 from the germline V gene are MNHNS and SASEGT. V shed 4 bases and J 8 bases; nucleotides not matched to a gene: 10. This CDR3 contains 14 residues. The CDR3 nucleotides read TGTGCCAGCAGTGGACAGGGAGTCTCTCGGGGCTACACCTTC. Its protein is CASSGQGVSRGYTF.

This chain joins TRBV18 and TRBJ2-5; 9 bases align to TRBD2. Germline V gene data show CDR1 as KGHSH and CDR2 as LQKENI. CDR3 length equals 17 residues. The trim removed 3 bases at V and 5 bases at J, leaving 13 bases unmatched. Written as DNA, the CDR3 is TGTGCCAGCTCACCTTATATGAGCGGGAGGCCGGAGGAGACCCAGTACTTC. This translates into CASSPYMSGRPEETQYF. The variable domain in full, completed from reference TRBV18 and TRBJ2-5, reads NAGVMQNPRHLVRRRGQEARLRCSPMKGHSHVYWYRQLPEEGLKFMVYLQKENIIDESGMPKERFSAEFPKEGPSILRIQQVVRGDSAAYFCASSPYMSGRPEETQYFGPGTRLLVL.

Comment on this clone: The junction departs from the called germline gene at one end, perhaps through a read error. The V and J genes are TRBV7-3 and TRBJ2-1; 14 nucleotides align to TRBD2. This CDR3 is built from 14 residues. Germline V CDR1 and CDR2: SGHTA, FQGTGA. The chain's CDR3 is CASSQFGTSGRMVF. In nucleotides, the CDR3 is TGTGCCAGCAGCCAGTTCGGGACTAGCGGGAGAATGGTCTTC.